This T cell receptor (beta chain) came from a study of cytotoxic CD8 clonotypes in ibrutinib-treated CLL. Study at large: After treatment lasting a median roughly eleven months, range 6 to 36, response samples were collected. Sequenced samples delivered averages of 270,000 or so productive templates and 80,000 to 100,000 productive rearrangements.

TCRdb keeps only in-frame clones here, not all; method: immunoSEQ multiplex PCR. The table lists roughly 70,000 clones, around 80% of them singletons. V was clipped by 5 bases and J by 6 bases, with 13 bases between them. The CDR3 spans 13 residues. Germline V gives CDR1 MDHEN, CDR2 SYDVKM. The chain uses TRBV28 and TRBJ1-2; D remains unclear. Sequenced here: PBMCs, sampled at disease progression, from a patient treated with ibrutinib. The TCR originated in a human donor with chronic lymphocytic leukemia. Here the CDR3 reads CASSPSRKHGYTF. CDR3 DNA: TGTGCCAGCAGTCCCTCCAGGAAGCATGGCTACACCTTC.